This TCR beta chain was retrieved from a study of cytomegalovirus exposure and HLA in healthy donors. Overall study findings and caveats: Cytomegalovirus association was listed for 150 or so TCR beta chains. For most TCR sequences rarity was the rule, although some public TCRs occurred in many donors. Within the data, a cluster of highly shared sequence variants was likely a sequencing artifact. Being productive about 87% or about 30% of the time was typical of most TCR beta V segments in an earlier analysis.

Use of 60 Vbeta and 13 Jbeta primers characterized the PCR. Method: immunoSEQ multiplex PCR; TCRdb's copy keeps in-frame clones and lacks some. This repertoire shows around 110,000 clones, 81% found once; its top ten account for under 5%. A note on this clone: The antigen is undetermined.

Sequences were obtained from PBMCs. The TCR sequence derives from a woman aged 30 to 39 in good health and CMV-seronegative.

The CDR3 region has the DNA TGTGCCAGCAGTTTATACAGGGGGACTAATGAAAAACTGTTTTTT. This gives the protein CASSLYRGTNEKLFF. The chain joins TRBV27 to TRBJ1-4, with 8 bases identical to TRBD1. Trimming cost V 1 base and J 2 bases; bases outside gene matches: 0. This CDR3 spans 15 amino acids. Germline assignment: CDR1 MNHEY and CDR2 SMNVEV (reference sequence).